The clone carrying this TCR beta chain was detected many times. Its antigen is currently unknown. From RNA transcripts, TCR beta CDR3 regions were amplified. In the first-round RT-PCR of the TCR CDR3, the HTBI primer set was used. Each CDR3 protein is one row after TCRdb ran MiXCR on the multiplex PCR reads. The table records some 300,000 distinct CDR3 sequences, roughly 15% of them present only once. The data were obtained in a study of T cells in Graves' hyperthyroidism and ophthalmopathy. Study results and caveats: Most expanded thyroid clonotypes above 0.001 also appeared in blood.

From germline, CDR1 is SNHLY and CDR2 FYNNEI. The CDR3 is 14 residues long. The V end lost 7 bases, the J end lost 0 bases, and 12 bases lay between the germline ends. The TCR sequence derives from a woman in her thirties or forties with Graves' hyperthyroidism. The sample comprised blood. The chain joins TRBV2 to TRBJ1-1; the D is unclear. The CDR3 nucleotides read TGTGCCAGCATGAGGCAGTCCTTGAACACTGAAGCTTTCTTT. Translating it yields CASMRQSLNTEAFF.